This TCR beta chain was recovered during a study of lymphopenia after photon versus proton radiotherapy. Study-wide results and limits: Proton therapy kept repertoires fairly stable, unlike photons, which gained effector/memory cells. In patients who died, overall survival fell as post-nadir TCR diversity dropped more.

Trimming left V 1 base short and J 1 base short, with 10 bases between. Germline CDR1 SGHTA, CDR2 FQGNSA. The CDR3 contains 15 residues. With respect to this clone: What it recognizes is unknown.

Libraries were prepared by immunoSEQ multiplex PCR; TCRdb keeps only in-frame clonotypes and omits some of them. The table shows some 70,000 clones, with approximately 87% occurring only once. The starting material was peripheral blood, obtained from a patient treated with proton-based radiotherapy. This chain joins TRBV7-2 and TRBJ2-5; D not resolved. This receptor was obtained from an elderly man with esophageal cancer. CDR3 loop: CASSLGRGLQETQYF. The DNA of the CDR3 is TGTGCCAGCAGCTTAGGTCGTGGCCTCCAAGAGACCCAGTACTTC.